The rows below give T cell receptor beta chains drawn from one sample of a study of T cell repertoires in cytomegalovirus infection. TCRdb ran MiXCR on the reads and lists one entry per CDR3 protein. The sample has under 300,000 distinct CDR3 sequences; 22% are singletons. For these receptors, no antigen is known. The specimen comprised cultured PBMCs, sampled from culture after CMV antigen stimulation. These TCRs come from a human donor in good health (CMV status not recorded). Some clones in this sample may be carry-over from other donors' samples. Both conserved end residues are trimmed from each CDR3. Each record gives: V gene, CDR3 length, CDR3 protein.

V: TRBV5-1; length: 13; CDR3: ASSLMGTATDTQY
V: TRBV10-3; length: 11; CDR3: AISDRANSPLH
V: TRBV18; length: 13; CDR3: ASSPQGGGNQPQH
V: TRBV24-1; length: 17; CDR3: ATSDRGLAGGDRYNEQF
V: TRBV7-2; length: 11; CDR3: ASSLRTNQPQH
V: TRBV6-5; length: 13; CDR3: ASSFARGLNQPQH
V: TRBV4-1; length: 13; CDR3: ASSRLAVSYNEQF
V: TRBV12-3/TRBV12-4; length: 14; CDR3: ASTAGLAANTGELF
V: TRBV19; length: 12; CDR3: ASSLGTPQETQY
V: TRBV12-5; length: 12; CDR3: ASGLGGTKNIQY
V: TRBV6-2/TRBV6-3; length: 13; CDR3: ASSRLGTVDQPQH
V: TRBV11-3; length: 14; CDR3: ASSYRREGPLHTQF